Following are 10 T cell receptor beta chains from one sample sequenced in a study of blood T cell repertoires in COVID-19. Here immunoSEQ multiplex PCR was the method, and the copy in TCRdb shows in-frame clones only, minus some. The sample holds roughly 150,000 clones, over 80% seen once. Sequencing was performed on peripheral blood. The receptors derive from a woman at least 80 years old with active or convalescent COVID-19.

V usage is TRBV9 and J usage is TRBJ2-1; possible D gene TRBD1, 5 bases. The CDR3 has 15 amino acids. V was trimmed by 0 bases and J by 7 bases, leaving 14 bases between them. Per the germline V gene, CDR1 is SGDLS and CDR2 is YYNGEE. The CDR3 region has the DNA TGTGCCAGCAGCGTAGCTGGGGCAGCGAGAAATGAGCAGTTCTTC. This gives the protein CASSVAGAARNEQFF.

The CDR3 here is CASSLAGTGQETQYF. CDR3 nucleotides: TGCGCCAGCAGCTTGGCCGGGACAGGGCAAGAGACCCAGTACTTC. The chain recombines TRBV5-1 with TRBJ2-5; 9 bases are shared with TRBD1. J lost 2 bases, V lost 0 bases, and 2 bases had no gene match. Germline-derived CDR1 and CDR2 are SGHRS and YFSETQ. The CDR3 sequence is 15 residues long. The complete variable domain, with remaining parts taken from reference TRBV5-1 and TRBJ2-5, reads KAGVTQTPRYLIKTRGQQVTLSCSPISGHRSVSWYQQTPGQGLQFLFEYFSETQRNKGNFPGRFSGRQFSNSRSEMNVSTLELGDSALYLCASSLAGTGQETQYFGPGTRLLVL.

This CDR3 reads CASSYARDRNEKLFF. DNA of the CDR3: TGTGCCAGCAGTTACGCCCGGGACAGAAATGAAAAACTGTTTTTT. The chain employs TRBV6-2 or TRBV6-3 and TRBJ1-4; 7 bases align to TRBD1. In germline, CDR1 is MNHEY, CDR2 SVGEGT. The CDR3 contains 15 residues. The trim removed 2 bases at V and 5 bases at J, leaving 5 bases unmatched.

CDR3 residues: CASSLARGYEQYF. The CDR3 nucleotides read TGCGCCAGCAGCTTGGCCCGGGGCTACGAGCAGTACTTC. V and J are TRBV5-1 and TRBJ2-7, with D tentatively TRBD2 (5 bases). Trimming shortened V by 0 bases and J by 3 bases, and 7 bases separated the two germline ends. The CDR3 length is 13 residues. Germline CDR1 and CDR2: SGHRS and YFSETQ.

CDR3 loop: CASSFGGRGNTIYF. CDR3 DNA sequence: TGTGCCAGTAGCTTCGGGGGTCGGGGAAACACCATATATTTT. The J gene is TRBJ1-3, the V gene TRBV19; a possible D gene is TRBD1 (5 bases). Germline lookup yields CDR1 LNHDA and CDR2 SQIVND (reference sequence). The CDR3 has 14 residues. Trimming removed 6 bases at V and 4 bases at J, with 13 bases between. The full variable domain, with the rest looked up from reference TRBV19 and TRBJ1-3, is DGGITQSPKYLFRKEGQNVTLSCEQNLNHDAMYWYRQDPGQGLRLIYYSQIVNDFQKGDIAEGYSVSREKKESFPLTVTSAQKNPTAFYLCASSFGGRGNTIYFGEGSWLTVV.

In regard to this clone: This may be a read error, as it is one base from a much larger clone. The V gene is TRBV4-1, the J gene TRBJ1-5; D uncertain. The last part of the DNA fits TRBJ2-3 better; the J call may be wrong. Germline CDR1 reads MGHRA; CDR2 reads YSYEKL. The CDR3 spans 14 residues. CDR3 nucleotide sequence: TGCGCCAGCAGCCAAGAATCAGGCAATCAGCCCCAGTATTTT. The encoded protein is CASSQESGNQPQYF.

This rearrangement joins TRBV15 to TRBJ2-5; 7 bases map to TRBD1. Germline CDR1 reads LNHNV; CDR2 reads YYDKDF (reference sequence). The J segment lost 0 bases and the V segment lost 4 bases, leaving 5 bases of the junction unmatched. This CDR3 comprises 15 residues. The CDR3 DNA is TGTGCCACCAGCACGGACAGGCTGTACCAAGAGACCCAGTACTTC. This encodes CATSTDRLYQETQYF.

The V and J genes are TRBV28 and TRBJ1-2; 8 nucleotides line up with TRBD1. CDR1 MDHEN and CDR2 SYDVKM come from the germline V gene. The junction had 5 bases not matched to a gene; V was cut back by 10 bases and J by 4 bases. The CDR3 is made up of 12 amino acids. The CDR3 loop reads CATTTGGYGYTF. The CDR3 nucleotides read TGTGCCACCACTACAGGGGGCTATGGCTACACCTTC.

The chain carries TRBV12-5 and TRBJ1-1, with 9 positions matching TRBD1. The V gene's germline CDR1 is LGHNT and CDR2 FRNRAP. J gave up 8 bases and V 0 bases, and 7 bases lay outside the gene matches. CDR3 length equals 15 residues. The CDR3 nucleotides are TGTGCTAGTGGTTTGGTAATACAGGGGGCCGGAGAAGCTTTCTTT. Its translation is CASGLVIQGAGEAFF. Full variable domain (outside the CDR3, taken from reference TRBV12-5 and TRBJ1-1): DARVTQTPRHKVTEMGQEVTMRCQPILGHNTVFWYRQTMMQGLELLAYFRNRAPLDDSGMPKDRFSAEMPDATLATLKIQPSEPRDSAVYFCASGLVIQGAGEAFFGQGTRLTVV.

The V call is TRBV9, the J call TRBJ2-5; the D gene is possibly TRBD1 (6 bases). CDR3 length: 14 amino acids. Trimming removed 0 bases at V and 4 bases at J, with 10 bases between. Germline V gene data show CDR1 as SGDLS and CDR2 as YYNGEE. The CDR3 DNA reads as TGTGCCAGCAGCGTAGGAGGGGGAAGAGAGACCCAGTACTTC. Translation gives CASSVGGGRETQYF.